A selection of T cell receptor beta chains follows, all from one sample in a study of blood T cell repertoires in COVID-19. TCRdb's copy holds only in-frame clones and misses some; the assay was immunoSEQ multiplex PCR. The sample has roughly 200,000 clones; roughly 80% are singletons. Sequencing was performed on peripheral blood. These receptors originate from a man in his fifties who had recovered from COVID-19. CDR3s include the opening cysteine and the closing phenylalanine or tryptophan. The order of the fields is D gene, clone size, V gene, J gene, CDR3 DNA, CDR3 protein. D genes are given only for firm matches. Expanded clones get a size class; other rows say once, few or many, or leave the size out.

.	.	TRBV12-3/TRBV12-4	TRBJ2-7	TGTGCCAGCAGGCCGGGACAATCCTACGAGCAGTACTTC	CASRPGQSYEQYF
.	.	TRBV4-3	TRBJ2-5	TGCGCCAGCAGCCAAGTCTTTGCGGTTCGAGAGACCCAGTACTTC	CASSQVFAVRETQYF
.	.	TRBV19	TRBJ2-5	TGTGCCAGTAGTTCGGACAGAAACCAAGAGACCCAGTACTTC	CASSSDRNQETQYF
TRBD1	.	TRBV11-2	TRBJ2-3	TGTGCCAGCAGCGTCTCGGGACAGGGGGCCGGTACGCAGTATTTT	CASSVSGQGAGTQYF
TRBD2	.	TRBV27	TRBJ2-7	TGTGCCAGCAGTTTAAAGGGCGGGAGGGCCCCCTACGAGCAGTACTTC	CASSLKGGRAPYEQYF
TRBD1	few	TRBV28	TRBJ1-3	TGTGCCAGCAGTTCGCAGGGGGCAGGTGGAAACACCATATATTTT	CASSSQGAGGNTIYF
TRBD1	.	TRBV2	TRBJ2-2	TGTGCCAGCACGAGTAGGGACAGAGTTTACACCGGGGAGCTGTTTTTT	CASTSRDRVYTGELFF
.	.	TRBV30	TRBJ1-2	TGTGCTTGGAGACTTATGCCAGGGGAATCGGTGGTCTATGGCTACACCTTC	CAWRLMPGESVVYGYTF
TRBD1	once	TRBV29-1	TRBJ2-5	TGCAGCGTTTCCCGCGGACAGGGGCAGGAGACCCAGTACTTC	CSVSRGQGQETQYF
TRBD1	.	TRBV18	TRBJ1-1	TGTGCCAGCTCACCTCGGGACAGCCTGAACACTGAAGCTTTCTTT	CASSPRDSLNTEAFF
.	.	TRBV29-1	TRBJ1-2	TGCAGCGTTGAGACCAGGGGAGACTATGGCTACACCTTC	CSVETRGDYGYTF
TRBD1	once	TRBV4-2	TRBJ1-2	TGTGCCAGCAGCCAAACGGGACAGGGAGGCAACTATGGCTACACCTTC	CASSQTGQGGNYGYTF
TRBD2	.	TRBV6-2/TRBV6-3	TRBJ2-3	TGTGCCAGCAGTTCGCGAGCGGGAGTGAGTGGAGATACGCAGTATTTT	CASSSRAGVSGDTQYF
.	.	TRBV6-1	TRBJ1-6	TGTGCCAGCAGGAAGGGGCCGGCCCTCCACTTT	CASRKGPALHF
TRBD1	.	TRBV5-1	TRBJ1-1	TGCGCCAGCAGCCGGGACAGGGATGTGGTCACTGAAGCTTTCTTT	CASSRDRDVVTEAFF
.	.	TRBV7-3	TRBJ2-1	TGTGCCAGCAGCCCACCCGGGGTGGGTTACAATGAGCAGTTCTTC	CASSPPGVGYNEQFF
TRBD1	.	TRBV28	TRBJ2-1	TGTGCCAGCAGTATCTGGGACAGCCGAAACTACAATGAGCAGTTCTTC	CASSIWDSRNYNEQFF
TRBD1	.	TRBV29-1	TRBJ1-1	TGCAGCGTCGAAGGGGGCTCGAGTTACACTGAAGCTTTCTTT	CSVEGGSSYTEAFF
.	many	TRBV3-1/TRBV3-2	TRBJ2-7	TGTGCCAGCAGCCACCGGGACATAACCTACGAGCAGTACTTC	CASSHRDITYEQYF
TRBD2	.	TRBV30	TRBJ2-7	TGTGCCTGGAGTGTGGCTAGCGGTACCTACGAGCAGTACTTC	CAWSVASGTYEQYF
.	.	TRBV19	TRBJ2-2	TGTGCCAGTAGTACCCTGAGGAGCCCCAGCACCGGGGAGCTGTTTTTT	CASSTLRSPSTGELFF
TRBD1	.	TRBV5-6	TRBJ1-2	TGTGCCAGCAGCGTATACAGGGGGCAAGGCTACACCTTC	CASSVYRGQGYTF
TRBD2	.	TRBV9	TRBJ2-2	TGTGCCAGCACCCGTTTGGCTAGCGGGAGGACCGGGGAGCTGTTTTTT	CASTRLASGRTGELFF
TRBD1	.	TRBV5-4	TRBJ1-1	TGTGCCAGCAGCTTGGGGACAGGGACCTCTGAAGCTTTCTTT	CASSLGTGTSEAFF
.	.	TRBV7-3	TRBJ2-3	TGTGCCAGCAGCTTCATATCAGGGACAGATACGCAGTATTTT	CASSFISGTDTQYF
TRBD1	once	TRBV7-9	TRBJ2-3	TGTGCCAGCAGCCCCGGGACAGGGCTCACAGATACGCAGTATTTT	CASSPGTGLTDTQYF
TRBD1	.	TRBV11-2	TRBJ2-5	TGTGCCAGCAGCTTAAATGCAGGGGGCGGTGAGACCCAGTACTTC	CASSLNAGGGETQYF
.	.	TRBV5-4	TRBJ2-7	TGTGCCAGCAGCTTCAGCCGGGAAAGCTCCTACGAGCAGTACTTC	CASSFSRESSYEQYF
.	few	TRBV5-8	TRBJ2-6	TGTGCCAGCAGCTTTTTGGCCCCTGAAGGGGCCAACGTCCTGACTTTC	CASSFLAPEGANVLTF
.	.	TRBV19	TRBJ2-3	TGTGCCAGTAGTATCGGCACAGATACGCAGTATTTT	CASSIGTDTQYF
TRBD1	.	TRBV19	TRBJ2-1	TGTGCCAGTAGTCCCGGGACAGGTTTTTACAATGAGCAGTTCTTC	CASSPGTGFYNEQFF
.	.	TRBV19	TRBJ2-7	TGTGCCAGTAGTCCGTTGGGGCACTACGAGCAGTACTTC	CASSPLGHYEQYF
TRBD1	.	TRBV19	TRBJ1-5	TGTGCCAGTAGAACGACTAGACAGGGGAATAGCAATCAGCCCCAGCATTTT	CASRTTRQGNSNQPQHF
TRBD1	.	TRBV6-5	TRBJ1-1	TGTGCCAGCAGTTCCGACAGGGAAAGTGAAGCTTTCTTT	CASSSDRESEAFF
TRBD1	few	TRBV7-9	TRBJ1-5	TGTGCCAGCAGCACGACAGGGGGCAATCAGCCCCAGCATTTT	CASSTTGGNQPQHF
TRBD1	.	TRBV5-1	TRBJ2-7	TGCGCCAGCAGCACGGGACAGGGAATCGTGGGCGAGCAGTACTTC	CASSTGQGIVGEQYF
TRBD1	once	TRBV30	TRBJ1-6	TGTGCCTGGAGTGAGCTCGGGACAGGGGATTCACCCCTCCACTTT	CAWSELGTGDSPLHF
TRBD1	.	TRBV7-3	TRBJ1-2	TGTGCCAGCAGCACTGGAGGAGGGGGCTACTATGGCTACACCTTC	CASSTGGGGYYGYTF
TRBD2	.	TRBV7-2	TRBJ2-1	TGTGCCAGCAGCTCCCTCCGGGAGGACTACAATGAGCAGTTCTTC	CASSSLREDYNEQFF
.	.	TRBV19	TRBJ2-7	TGTGCCAGTAGTATCGTCTACGCCTACGAGCAGTACTTC	CASSIVYAYEQYF
TRBD1	.	TRBV7-8	TRBJ1-2	TGTGCCAGCAGCTTAGGGGGGACAGTGAGCTTTGGCTACACCTTC	CASSLGGTVSFGYTF